This TCR beta chain appears in the sequencing data of a study of CD8+ T cells in alopecia areata. In the study overall: Each of the treated patients was given oral tofacitinib, 5 to 10 mg twice daily, for moderate-to-severe alopecia areata.

This clone came up a few times. Its antigen remains unknown. cDNA serving as the sequencing template came from extracted, reverse transcribed RNA. Repertoires were generated with immunoSEQ multiplex PCR, while TCRdb's copy carries only in-frame clones and drops some. The data contain 130,000 to 150,000 clones, about 47% of them seen just once; the ten biggest clones take up roughly 0.9%. General study findings and limits: Sharing of TCR sequences between patients (possibly for HLA-related reasons) was less clear than in mice.

J gave up 5 bases and V 6 bases, and 9 bases lay outside the gene matches. This CDR3 region has 15 residues. Germline CDR1 KGHSH, CDR2 LQKENI. The receptor was derived from a human donor with alopecia areata. The V and J genes are TRBV18 and TRBJ2-3; TRBD1 matches 9 bases. The source material was CD4+ T cells sorted from blood, sampled at week 0. The chain's CDR3 is CASSLGQGRGDTQYF. The CDR3, as DNA: TGTGCCAGCTCCCTTGGACAGGGGCGGGGAGATACGCAGTATTTT.